The rows below give T cell receptor beta chains drawn from one sample of a study of T-cell reconstitution after alpha-beta-depleted transplantation in children. TCRdb fed the PCR reads into MiXCR, producing one record per CDR3 protein. Of hundreds of thousands of distinct CDR3 sequences listed, 10% were seen once; the top ten hold approximately 7.6%. The sample in question was PBMCs, obtained before TCRalphabeta/CD19-depleted stem cell transplant. All receptors derive from a boy younger than two with acute myeloid leukemia, due to receive a stem cell transplant. The CDR3 runs from the conserved cysteine through the conserved F or W. The D gene is left open where the match is weak. Clone size is stated in some rows and not others, as once, few, many or a class when expanded.

D	V	J	size	CDR3	DNA
.	TRBV25-1	TRBJ2-3	few	CASSEYYRTLASTDTQYF	TGTGCCAGCAGTGAATACTACCGGACCCTCGCTAGCACAGATACGCAGTATTTT
.	TRBV5-1	TRBJ2-3	many	CASSFNTDTQYF	TGTGCCAGCAGTTTTAACACAGATACGCAGTATTTT
TRBD2	TRBV11-2	TRBJ2-1	.	CASSLVALAGRPSYNEQFF	TGTGCCAGCAGCTTAGTTGCCCTAGCGGGCCGGCCCTCCTACAATGAGCAGTTCTTC
TRBD1	TRBV10-3	TRBJ2-2	.	CAISESEGATGELFF	TGTGCCATCAGTGAGTCAGAGGGGGCAACCGGGGAGCTGTTTTTT
.	TRBV13	TRBJ2-5	many	CASSRRWGAETQYF	TGTGCCAGCAGCCGCCGTTGGGGGGCGGAGACCCAGTACTTC
TRBD2	TRBV11-2	TRBJ2-7	.	CASSRTSGGAGYEQYF	TGTGCCAGCAGTCGGACTAGCGGGGGGGCCGGATACGAGCAGTACTTC
.	TRBV10-3	TRBJ2-3	few	CAISEQPTDTQYF	TGTGCCATCAGTGAGCAGCCGACAGATACGCAGTATTTT
TRBD1	TRBV6-5	TRBJ2-7	many	CASSYLRAGGLYEQYF	TGTGCCAGCAGTTACCTCCGTGCAGGGGGCCTCTACGAGCAGTACTTC
TRBD1	TRBV4-3	TRBJ2-6	many	CASSQDWGQRSSGANVLTF	TGCGCCAGCAGCCAAGACTGGGGACAGAGAAGCTCTGGGGCCAACGTCCTGACTTTC
.	TRBV12-3/TRBV12-4	TRBJ2-3	many	CASKYRDSTDTQYF	TGTGCCAGCAAATACAGGGACAGCACAGATACGCAGTATTTT
.	TRBV7-2	TRBJ2-1	many	CASSNRAYNEQFF	TGTGCCAGCAGCAATCGGGCCTACAATGAGCAGTTCTTC
.	TRBV9	TRBJ1-6	many	CASSAGTGRSPLHF	TGTGCCAGTTCAGCAGGGACTGGTCGCTCACCCCTCCACTTT
TRBD1	TRBV10-3	TRBJ1-5	many	CAISESGTGGPQHF	TGTGCCATCAGTGAGTCGGGGACAGGGGGTCCCCAGCATTTT